This entry lists 27 T cell receptor beta chains sequenced from one sample in a study of T and B cells in COVID-19 patients. Each TRB amplification used roughly 220-550 ng of genomic DNA from blood. BIOMED2 TRB-A/B primer pools were used in multiplex TRB PCR. TCRdb re-called the multiplex PCR reads through MiXCR, storing one row per CDR3 protein. The sample has some 21,000 distinct CDR3 sequences, more than 30% seen once; the top ten hold around 2.1%. The material sequenced was blood. The receptor set was obtained from a human donor who had recovered from COVID-19.

This chain links TRBV18 with TRBJ2-2; 8 nucleotides match TRBD2. J was trimmed by 4 bases and V by 5 bases; bases with no gene match: 6. The CDR3 contains 15 residues. The germline gives CDR1 KGHSH, CDR2 LQKENI. CDR3 region: CASSILAGPTGELFF. In DNA, the CDR3 is TGTGCCAGCTCAATTCTAGCGGGTCCCACCGGGGAGCTGTTTTTT. Full variable domain (remainder filled in from reference TRBV18 and TRBJ2-2): NAGVMQNPRHLVRRRGQEARLRCSPMKGHSHVYWYRQLPEEGLKFMVYLQKENIIDESGMPKERFSAEFPKEGPSILRIQQVVRGDSAAYFCASSILAGPTGELFFGEGSRLTVL.

The table lists this clonotype with many counts. The chain employs TRBV18 and TRBJ2-3; TRBD2 matches 10 bases. Looked up from germline, CDR1 is KGHSH and CDR2 is LQKENI. This CDR3 region has 15 residues. Unmatched junction bases numbered 3, after V lost 3 bases and J lost 3 bases. CDR3 DNA: TGTGCCAGCTCACCTTCACTAGCGGGAACAGATACGCAGTATTTT. This gives the protein CASSPSLAGTDTQYF.

This clonotype was detected only a few times. This rearrangement joins TRBV6-5 to TRBJ1-2; maybe TRBD1 (5 bases). Germline-derived CDR1 and CDR2 are MNHEY and SVGAGI. Trimming removed 8 bases at V and 6 bases at J, with 13 bases between. The CDR3 length is 12 residues. The CDR3 coding sequence is TGTGCCAGCTCCTTCAGGGAGGATGGCTACACCTTC. Translation gives CASSFREDGYTF.

The chain recombines TRBV10-3 with TRBJ2-5; 9 bases agree with TRBD1. With 6 bases clipped from V and 4 bases from J, the junction kept 3 bases outside the gene matches. In germline, CDR1 is ENHRY, CDR2 SYGVKD. The CDR3 covers 13 residues. The CDR3 spells CAIRLTGGETQYF. CDR3 in DNA: TGTGCCATCAGACTGACAGGGGGAGAGACCCAGTACTTC.

This clonotype is labeled medium-sized (0.01 to 0.1%). V gene TRBV19 combines with J gene TRBJ2-3; possibly TRBD1 or TRBD2 for D (5 bases each). Trimming shortened V by 6 bases and J by 11 bases, and 15 bases separated the two germline ends. This CDR3 has 12 residues. Germline-derived CDR1 and CDR2 are LNHDA and SQIVND (reference sequence). CDR3 in amino acids: CASSTGTLWQYF. CDR3 in DNA: TGTGCCAGTAGCACCGGGACGCTCTGGCAGTATTTT.

By share, this clonotype ranks as medium-sized. The V call is TRBV19, the J call TRBJ2-7; D may be TRBD1 (6 bases). Germline-derived CDR1 and CDR2 are LNHDA and SQIVND (reference sequence). The V gene lost 7 bases and the J gene lost 5 bases, with 18 bases spanning the gap. This CDR3 spans 14 amino acids. DNA for the CDR3: TGTGCCAGTATGGCAGGACGGGGACACAACGAGCAGTACTTC. It codes for CASMAGRGHNEQYF.

This clonotype was seen ten or more times. V usage is TRBV6-5 and J usage is TRBJ2-5; D could derive from TRBD1 or TRBD2 (6 bases each). The germline V gene encodes CDR1 MNHEY and CDR2 SVGAGI. Trimming removed 3 bases at V and 1 base at J, with 9 bases between. The CDR3 runs to 14 residues. CDR3 in amino acids: CASSYGGGQETQYF. CDR3 in DNA: TGTGCCAGCAGTTATGGAGGGGGCCAAGAGACCCAGTACTTC.

The chain recombines TRBV7-2 with TRBJ2-2, with D possibly matching TRBD1 (5 bases). The CDR3 has 13 residues. Germline CDR1 SGHTA, CDR2 FQGNSA. The V and J ends lost 4 bases and 4 bases respectively, with 7 bases between them. This chain's CDR3 is CASSSQGTGELFF. The CDR3, as DNA: TGTGCCAGCAGCTCCCAGGGCACCGGGGAGCTGTTTTTT.

The count of this clonotype is one. At one of its ends the junction is not consistent with the germline gene, which may arise from a read error. V usage is TRBV6-1 and J usage is TRBJ2-3; TRBD1 agrees at 7 bases. CDR1 and CDR2 from the germline V gene are MNHNS and SASEGT. CDR3 length: 14 residues. CDR3 DNA sequence: TGTGCCAGCAGGAGGACAGGATATACAGATACGAAGTATTTT. It yields the protein CASRRTGYTDTKYF.

Remarks on this clonotype: The junction shows a germline mismatch at one end, possibly a read error. The chain uses TRBV5-4 and TRBJ2-7; D gene unclear. Germline CDR1 is SGHNT and CDR2 is YYREEE (reference sequence). The CDR3 contains 12 residues. The CDR3 loop is CASSQSSYGQYF. As DNA, the CDR3 is TGTGCCAGCAGCCAAAGCTCCTACGGGCAGTACTTC.

The chain joins TRBV28 to TRBJ1-1; no firm D call. Trimming removed 5 bases at V and 4 bases at J, with 8 bases between. Germline V gives CDR1 MDHEN, CDR2 SYDVKM. CDR3 length: 12 amino acids. Here the CDR3 DNA reads TGTGCCAGCAGTCAGACTCTCACTGAAGCTTTCTTT. This encodes CASSQTLTEAFF.

This clonotype was seen many times. The rearrangement uses TRBV30 and TRBJ1-3; TRBD1 might be the D (6 bases). Germline CDR1 is GTSNPN and CDR2 is SVGIG (reference sequence). The CDR3 totals 12 residues. The CDR3 sequence is CANRGAGNTIYF. The CDR3 DNA follows: TGTGCTAATCGGGGGGCAGGAAACACCATATATTTT. Together with reference TRBV30 and TRBJ1-3, the CDR3 gives the full variable domain: SQTIHQWPATLVQPVGSPLSLECTVEGTSNPNLYWYRQAAGRGLQLLFYSVGIGQISSEVPQNLSASRPQDRQFILSSKKLLLSDSGFYLCANRGAGNTIYFGEGSWLTVV.

This chain joins TRBV27 and TRBJ2-1, with D perhaps being TRBD1 or TRBD2 (6 bases each). Germline CDR1 and CDR2: MNHEY and SMNVEV (reference sequence). This CDR3 spans 15 amino acids. V dropped 3 bases and J dropped 4 bases, with 13 bases sitting between them. The CDR3 loop is CASSFAGAGYNEQFF. The DNA for the CDR3 is TGTGCCAGCAGTTTTGCAGGGGCGGGGTACAATGAGCAGTTCTTC.

This rearrangement joins TRBV6-2 or TRBV6-3 to TRBJ2-3, with 11 positions matching TRBD2. Germline CDR1 reads MNHEY; CDR2 reads SVGEGT. Germline trimming cut 6 bases from V and 8 bases from J; bases unmatched to any gene: 13. This CDR3 contains 16 residues. The CDR3 reads CASSPGASGGRGTQYF. The DNA of the CDR3 is TGTGCCAGCAGCCCAGGGGCTAGCGGGGGGCGAGGTACGCAGTATTTT.

This chain joins TRBV18 and TRBJ1-3, with unresolved D. Trimming removed 1 base from V and 3 bases from J, with 7 bases in between. CDR3 length equals 14 residues. Per germline, CDR1 KGHSH and CDR2 LQKENI. The DNA of the CDR3 is TGTGCCAGCTCACCACGGGCCAGTGGAAACACCATATATTTT. It specifies CASSPRASGNTIYF.

The genes are TRBV18 and TRBJ2-3; 14 bases agree with TRBD2. The CDR3 consists of 16 residues. Trimming took 5 bases from V and 5 from J; bases not matched to a gene: 6. Germline V gene data show CDR1 as KGHSH and CDR2 as LQKENI. CDR3 loop: CASSSTSGGAIDTQYF. Here the CDR3 DNA reads TGTGCCAGCTCATCGACTAGCGGGGGGGCCATAGATACGCAGTATTTT.

Many counts were recorded for this clonotype. This chain links TRBV15 with TRBJ2-3; the match to TRBD1 covers 11 bases. CDR3 length: 15 residues. Germline V gene lookup returns CDR1 LNHNV and CDR2 YYDKDF (reference sequence). With V trimmed by 3 bases and J by 3 bases, 2 bases remained unmatched. This chain's CDR3 is CATSSWDRGTDTQYF. The CDR3 DNA reads as TGTGCCACCAGCAGTTGGGACAGGGGGACAGATACGCAGTATTTT.

A few counts support this clonotype. This sequence joins TRBV18 and TRBJ1-5; maybe TRBD1 (6 bases). V lost 5 bases, J lost 2 bases, and 13 bases lay in between. This CDR3 is 15 amino acids long. Germline V gene sequence: CDR1 KGHSH, CDR2 LQKENI. The CDR3, as DNA: TGTGCCAGCTCATCACAGGGATGGGGCAATCAGCCCCAGCATTTT. Translated: CASSSQGWGNQPQHF. Complete variable domain (other parts from reference TRBV18 and TRBJ1-5): NAGVMQNPRHLVRRRGQEARLRCSPMKGHSHVYWYRQLPEEGLKFMVYLQKENIIDESGMPKERFSAEFPKEGPSILRIQQVVRGDSAAYFCASSSQGWGNQPQHFGDGTRLSIL.

J is TRBJ2-3 and V is TRBV11-3, with D unclear. V was clipped by 5 bases and J by 4 bases, with 13 bases between them. Germline CDR1 and CDR2: SGHNT and YENEEA. The CDR3 covers 14 residues. CDR3 residues: CASSLTTGADTQYF. DNA for the CDR3: TGTGCCAGCAGCCTTACCACTGGCGCAGATACGCAGTATTTT.

V usage is TRBV27 and J usage is TRBJ1-6, with 7 bases matching TRBD1. CDR3 length: 15 residues. With 7 bases clipped from V and 1 base from J, the junction kept 4 bases outside the gene matches. Germline values: CDR1 MNHEY, CDR2 SMNVEV (reference sequence). The CDR3: CASKNRGSYNSPLHF. The CDR3 nucleotides read TGTGCCAGCAAAAACAGGGGATCCTATAATTCACCCCTCCACTTT.

This clonotype was seen once. V usage is TRBV5-1 and J usage is TRBJ2-5; D possibly corresponds to TRBD2 (7 bases). V was shortened by 0 bases and J by 4 bases, with 16 bases between the two germline ends. The CDR3 is made up of 16 amino acids. Germline V CDR1 and CDR2: SGHRS, YFSETQ. CDR3 region: CASSLEGGAVIETQYF. CDR3 nucleotide sequence: TGCGCCAGCAGCTTGGAGGGGGGGGCCGTCATAGAGACCCAGTACTTC.

The genes are TRBV19 and TRBJ2-3, with 8 bases aligning to TRBD2. Germline assignment: CDR1 LNHDA and CDR2 SQIVND (reference sequence). After removal of 4 bases from V and 2 bases from J, the junction contained 5 bases not matched to a gene. The CDR3 contains 15 residues. The CDR3 DNA is TGTGCCAGTAGTACCGGACTAGCTGACACAGATACGCAGTATTTT. Protein: CASSTGLADTDTQYF.

This rearrangement joins TRBV30 to TRBJ1-5; D perhaps matches TRBD1 (5 bases). The CDR3 consists of 13 residues. Germline V gene sequence: CDR1 GTSNPN, CDR2 SVGIG (reference sequence). Trimming took 5 bases from V and 1 from J, leaving 9 bases between them. CDR3 region: CAWARESNQPQHF. CDR3 bases: TGTGCCTGGGCCAGGGAAAGCAATCAGCCCCAGCATTTT.

V gene TRBV12-3 or TRBV12-4 combines with J gene TRBJ2-7; TRBD1 matches at 7 bases. The CDR3 consists of 13 residues. V shed 6 bases and J 0 bases; nucleotides not matched to a gene: 2. In DNA form, the CDR3 reads TGTGCCAGCAGCCGGGACAGCTCCTACGAGCAGTACTTC. Protein sequence: CASSRDSSYEQYF.

V is TRBV30 and J is TRBJ1-4; no clear D. V was pared by 1 base and J by 10 bases, with 7 bases between. This CDR3 spans 11 amino acids. Germline values: CDR1 GTSNPN, CDR2 SVGIG (reference sequence). CDR3 region: CAWSDPGKLFF. CDR3 nucleotide sequence: TGTGCCTGGAGTGATCCTGGAAAACTGTTTTTT.

The CDR3 sequence is CATSDPTGTSNTGELFF. The CDR3 region has the DNA TGTGCCACCAGTGATCCAACAGGGACGTCGAACACCGGGGAGCTGTTTTTT. The chain employs TRBV24-1 and TRBJ2-2; TRBD1 might be the D (6 bases). The CDR3 has 17 residues. The germline V gene has CDR1 KGHDR and CDR2 SFDVKD. Trimming removed 3 bases at V and 0 bases at J, with 13 bases between.

Ten or more counts support this clonotype. This chain uses TRBV29-1 with TRBJ1-1; D unresolved. The CDR3 spans 11 residues. From germline, CDR1 is SQVTM and CDR2 ANQGSEA. Trimming shortened V by 7 bases and J by 5 bases, and 11 bases separated the two germline ends. CDR3 in DNA: TGCAGCGGGAATAGTCGAACTGAAGCTTTCTTT. It codes for CSGNSRTEAFF. The full variable domain, rest sourced from reference TRBV29-1 and TRBJ1-1, is SAVISQKPSRDICQRGTSLTIQCQVDSQVTMMFWYRQQPGQSLTLIATANQGSEATYESGFVIDKFPISRPNLTFSTLTVSNMSPEDSSIYLCSGNSRTEAFFGQGTRLTVV.